Sequencing of this T cell receptor beta chain was carried out in a study of T cells expressing NK-cell markers. TCRdb reprocessed the 5' RACE reads and reports one entry per CDR3 protein, with no DNA. Its table records about 370,000 distinct CDR3 sequences. Study outcomes and limitations: A range of 1.0-7.0% of CD8+ T cells consisted of dominant NKG2C+ clonotypes in a handful of donors. The study did not resolve the HCMV specificity of expanded NKG2C+ T cell clones. These clonotypes, the leaders elsewhere, also led the CD3+CD56-NKG2C+ fraction in a few donors.

About this clonotype: Its cognate antigen is unknown.

This CDR3 has 16 residues. Germline V lookup: CDR1 SGHRS, CDR2 YFSETQ. V is TRBV5-1 and J is TRBJ2-1; the D call from TCRdb, TRBD1, cannot be confirmed without DNA. The sample taken for sequencing was blood T cells: a sorted CD56 or NKG2C T cell subset, CD4+ or CD8+ T cells, or bulk PBMC T cells (not recorded which). The origin of this receptor is a woman aged 45-65 years in good health. The CDR3 loop reads CASSFRVRGEYNEQFF. The whole variable domain, remainder taken from reference TRBV5-1 and TRBJ2-1, is KAGVTQTPRYLIKTRGQQVTLSCSPISGHRSVSWYQQTPGQGLQFLFEYFSETQRNKGNFPGRFSGRQFSNSRSEMNVSTLELGDSALYLCASSFRVRGEYNEQFFGPGTRLTVL.